The 9 T cell receptor beta chains in this list originate from one sample, sequenced in a study of cytomegalovirus exposure and HLA in healthy donors (dated by TCRdb to the late 2010s). Receptor libraries were prepared by the immunoSEQ multiplex PCR assay. For the multiplex PCR, a mixture combining 60 forward primers for TCR Vbeta segments and 13 reverse primers for TCR Jbeta segments was used. The table was pulled from immuneACCESS by TCRdb, which kept in-frame rearrangements only. Such tables lose some clones; where checked, under half of the loss comes from unresolved V genes, and the rest has no known cause. The sample yields 55,000 to 80,000 clones; roughly 70% were counted once. About 23% of the sample is in the top ten clones. The sample taken for sequencing was PBMCs. The source is a man aged 45-60 years in good health and CMV-seropositive.

V and J are TRBV7-2 and TRBJ1-6; D unclear. Trimming pared 3 bases from V and 10 bases from J, leaving 10 bases between. The CDR3 consists of 13 residues. Germline V gene data show CDR1 as SGHTA and CDR2 as FQGNSA. For the CDR3, the DNA is TGTGCCAGCAGCTTGGACTGGTCCTCACCCCTCCACTTT. Amino acid sequence: CASSLDWSSPLHF.

The J gene is TRBJ1-2, the V gene TRBV19, with TRBD1 as a possible D gene (5 bases). Germline assignment: CDR1 LNHDA and CDR2 SQIVND (reference sequence). CDR3 length: 14 residues. Trimming stripped 4 bases from V and 6 bases from J, with 15 bases between. DNA for the CDR3: TGTGCCAGTAGTACCCTACCAGGGATCAATGGCTACACCTTC. Translated: CASSTLPGINGYTF.

The chain combines TRBV7-9 with TRBJ1-1; 8 bases match TRBD1. V was pared by 5 bases and J by 1 base, with 6 bases of the junction left unmatched. CDR1 is SEHNR and CDR2 is FQNEAQ in the germline V gene (reference sequence). The CDR3 runs 15 residues. CDR3 sequence reads: CASSPDRGKNTEAFF. The CDR3 DNA is TGTGCCAGCAGCCCAGACAGGGGCAAGAACACTGAAGCTTTCTTT.

The chain combines TRBV30 with TRBJ2-1, with a possible D match to TRBD2 (6 bases). V shed 1 base and J shed 6 bases, with 10 bases lying between them. Germline assignment: CDR1 GTSNPN and CDR2 SVGIG (reference sequence). This CDR3 has 13 residues. The CDR3 sequence: CAWSGVTSNEQFF. In nucleotides, the CDR3 is TGTGCCTGGAGTGGGGTGACTAGCAATGAGCAGTTCTTC. The full variable domain, with the rest looked up from reference TRBV30 and TRBJ2-1, is SQTIHQWPATLVQPVGSPLSLECTVEGTSNPNLYWYRQAAGRGLQLLFYSVGIGQISSEVPQNLSASRPQDRQFILSSKKLLLSDSGFYLCAWSGVTSNEQFFGPGTRLTVL.

This clone was seen a few times. The chain links TRBV6-1 to TRBJ1-4; D is undetermined. Per germline, CDR1 MNHNS and CDR2 SASEGT. Trimming stripped 6 bases from V and 6 bases from J, with 14 bases between. This CDR3 comprises 14 residues. DNA of the CDR3: TGTGCCAGCAGCCAAGAGAGGGCGGATGAAAAACTGTTTTTT. This translates into CASSQERADEKLFF.

The chain carries TRBV10-1 and TRBJ2-3; D might be TRBD1 (6 bases). The CDR3 is 17 amino acids. With 2 bases removed from V and 1 base from J, the gap between germline ends came to 16 bases. Germline V CDR1 and CDR2: WNHNN, SYGVQD (reference sequence). The CDR3, as DNA: TGCGCCAGCAGTGAGACCTACAGGGCGTGGGGCACAGATACGCAGTATTTT. Encoded protein: CASSETYRAWGTDTQYF.

This clone has just a few counts. The chain has TRBV7-9 and TRBJ2-7; 11 nucleotides agree with TRBD1. The CDR3 sequence is 14 residues long. CDR1 and CDR2 from the germline V gene are SEHNR and FQNEAQ (reference sequence). With V trimmed by 5 bases and J by 5 bases, 5 bases remained unmatched. The CDR3 DNA reads as TGTGCCAGCAGCCCCGGACAGGGGGCAGACGAGCAGTACTTC. Translation: CASSPGQGADEQYF.

This chain links TRBV6-5 with TRBJ2-7; 8 bases are a match to TRBD2. Germline CDR1 reads MNHEY; CDR2 reads SVGAGI. V dropped 2 bases and J dropped 9; count of bases not matched to a gene: 9. The CDR3 loop spans 14 amino acids. CDR3 region: CASSYAGGPPVQYF. CDR3 DNA sequence: TGTGCCAGCAGTTACGCGGGGGGCCCCCCCGTGCAGTACTTC.

V and J are TRBV27 and TRBJ1-5; possibly TRBD1 for D (5 bases). The germline CDR1 and CDR2 sequences are MNHEY and SMNVEV (reference sequence). The V end was cut by 6 bases, the J end by 6 bases, with 15 bases between. The CDR3 covers 14 residues. The DNA for the CDR3 is TGTGCCAGCAGATCCCGGGGGGGAGGTCAGCCCCAGCATTTT. As protein: CASRSRGGGQPQHF.